This TCR beta chain emerged from a study of tumor-infiltrating lymphocytes in primary liver carcinoma. Germline-derived CDR1 and CDR2 are KGHSH and LQKENI. Trimming left V 6 bases short and J 3 bases short, with 18 bases between. The CDR3 is made up of 17 amino acids. The roughly 20-34 mg bulk tissue piece was not sorted before simultaneous RNA and DNA extraction. All patients had surgically resected primary liver carcinoma. From approximately 500 ng total RNA, TCR beta cDNA was generated with a primer in the constant region. Slightly modified ARM-PCR, run as three nested multiplex PCR rounds, produced the TCR beta libraries. Forward primers for TRBV1-TRBV30 and a C-beta reverse primer served the first two PCR rounds, at 10 cycles each. TCRdb independently ran MiXCR on the multiplex PCR reads; one entry per CDR3 protein. The sample has some 94,000 distinct CDR3 sequences, over 55% seen once.

The source material was liver tumor tissue from sampling region 5. Subset defined: tumor region T5, tumor centre. The chain joins TRBV18 to TRBJ2-6; D not resolved. This TCR was sampled from an older woman with primary liver carcinoma and hepatitis B virus infection. CDR3 DNA: TGTGCCAGCTCTCCCAGCCCCAGGAATGTTGGGGCCAACGTCCTGACTTTC. It translates to CASSPSPRNVGANVLTF. Combining the CDR3 with reference TRBV18 and TRBJ2-6 gives the whole variable domain NAGVMQNPRHLVRRRGQEARLRCSPMKGHSHVYWYRQLPEEGLKFMVYLQKENIIDESGMPKERFSAEFPKEGPSILRIQQVVRGDSAAYFCASSPSPRNVGANVLTFGAGSRLTVL.